The T cell receptor beta chain under discussion was sequenced for a study of CD8+CD57+ T cells in acquired aplastic anemia. General study findings and limits: Patients and controls shared under 35 CD8+ CDR3 sequences, which appeared highly expressed in patients and within their immunodominant clones.

Turning to this clonotype: What it binds is not known.

Before being chosen for sequencing, patients had shown CD8+CD57+ cell expansion by flow cytometry. Using genomic DNA as the template, TCR beta VDJ and CDR3 profiling was carried out. Via MiXCR, TCRdb re-called the reads, giving one row per CDR3 protein. The sample includes under 200,000 distinct CDR3 sequences, 71% seen only once; the top ten take around 45%. This CDR3 region has 13 residues. In germline, CDR1 is SGHVS, CDR2 FNYEAQ. Trimming removed 2 bases from V and 5 bases from J, with 10 bases in between. This TCR came from a human donor with aplastic anemia. This rearrangement joins TRBV7-6 to TRBJ2-7, with a tentative D call TRBD2 (5 bases). Sequencing was done on a sample of sorted CD4+, CD8+, or CD8+CD57+ T cells (not recorded which) from PBMCs. In DNA, the CDR3 is TGTGCCAGCAGCTTATGGACTGACGACGAGCAGTACTTC. Protein product: CASSLWTDDEQYF.